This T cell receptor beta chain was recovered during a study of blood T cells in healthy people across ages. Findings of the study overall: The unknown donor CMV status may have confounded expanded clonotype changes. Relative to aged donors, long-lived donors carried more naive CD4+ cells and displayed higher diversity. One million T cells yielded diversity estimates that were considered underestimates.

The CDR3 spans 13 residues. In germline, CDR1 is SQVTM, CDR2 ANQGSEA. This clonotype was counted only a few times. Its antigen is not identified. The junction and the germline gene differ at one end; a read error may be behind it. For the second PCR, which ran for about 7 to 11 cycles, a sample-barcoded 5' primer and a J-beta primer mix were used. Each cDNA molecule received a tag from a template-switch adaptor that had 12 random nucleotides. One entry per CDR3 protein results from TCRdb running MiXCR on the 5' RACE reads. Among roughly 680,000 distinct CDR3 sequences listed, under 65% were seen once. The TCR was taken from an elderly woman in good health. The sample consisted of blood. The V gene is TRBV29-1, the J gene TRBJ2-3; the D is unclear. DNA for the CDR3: TGCAGCGTTGAAGGCCCCGGCACAGATGCGCAGTATTTT. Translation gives CSVEGPGTDAQYF.